The 7 T cell receptor beta chains below come from one sample, sequenced in a study of shared clonotypes between healthy human individuals (dated by TCRdb to the early 2020s). For the CD8 naive samples, CD45RO-negative cells were positively selected for CCR7, yielding a CD45RA+CCR7+ population from which TemRA cells were excluded. Library generation was performed with the immunoSEQ multiplex PCR assay. Imported from immuneACCESS, the table was reduced by TCRdb to in-frame sequences with V and J called. These copies leave out some clones; in studies compared against another copy, an unresolved V gene accounts for under half, and the cause of the remainder is not known. The sample data list 1.5 million to 2.5 million clones, and about 95% of these were observed just once. The top ten clones comprise less than 1.5% of the sample. Sequencing used naive CD8+ T cells sorted from blood. Read against the paper, the sample's cell subset or site label means: CD45RA+CCR7+. The receptors come from a man aged 18 to 35 in good health.

This clone was observed a single time. The V and J genes are TRBV6-8 and TRBJ1-2, with D possibly being TRBD1 (5 bases). This CDR3 is built from 15 residues. The V gene lost 8 bases and the J gene lost 1 base, with 17 bases spanning the gap. Germline V gene sequence: CDR1 MNHGY, CDR2 SAAAGT. The CDR3 bases are TGTGCCAGCGGGGGGTTGAAACGACTTAACTATGGCTACACCTTC. This gives the protein CASGGLKRLNYGYTF.

The chain is built from TRBV30 and TRBJ1-4, with D possibly TRBD1 on 6 matching bases. The V end lost 1 base, the J end lost 2 bases, and 14 bases lay between the germline ends. Germline CDR1 reads GTSNPN; CDR2 reads SVGIG (reference sequence). This CDR3 has 16 residues. The CDR3 bases are TGTGCCTGGAGTGGGACAGAACTTACGACTAATGAAAAACTGTTTTTT. Translating it yields CAWSGTELTTNEKLFF.

This chain joins TRBV5-1 and TRBJ2-5; TRBD2 is a possible D gene (7 bases). Trimming pared 3 bases from V and 0 bases from J, leaving 18 bases between. Germline V gene sequence: CDR1 SGHRS, CDR2 YFSETQ. This CDR3 has 17 residues. The CDR3 DNA sequence: TGCGCCAGCAGCTCCCCGGGGGAAGGGGGGGACCAAGAGACCCAGTACTTC. It yields the protein CASSSPGEGGDQETQYF.

The chain links TRBV29-1 to TRBJ1-3, with D perhaps TRBD1 (6 bases). This CDR3 spans 15 amino acids. Germline assignment: CDR1 SQVTM and CDR2 ANQGSEA. Trimming shortened V by 6 bases and J by 3 bases, and 18 bases separated the two germline ends. The CDR3 DNA sequence: TGCAGCGTCGAACTACCAACAGGGAGTGGAAACACCATATATTTT. This encodes CSVELPTGSGNTIYF.

In this sample, this clone turned up once. The V gene is TRBV9, the J gene TRBJ1-6; D gene uncertain. Trimming shortened V by 3 bases and J by 0 bases, and 10 bases separated the two germline ends. CDR3 length: 16 amino acids. Germline V lookup: CDR1 SGDLS, CDR2 YYNGEE. The CDR3 DNA sequence: TGTGCCAGCAGCGCTCCATCGAGCTCCTATAATTCACCCCTCCACTTT. This gives the protein CASSAPSSSYNSPLHF.

As for this clone: The same CDR3 can be traced to other DNA sequences in this sample. The chain couples TRBV19 to TRBJ2-7; D gene unclear. This CDR3 contains 14 residues. Trimming pared 3 bases from V and 0 bases from J, leaving 9 bases between. The germline CDR1 and CDR2 sequences are LNHDA and SQIVND (reference sequence). The CDR3 coding sequence is TGTGCCAGTAGTATTAGGCAGGACTCCTACGAGCAGTACTTC. This encodes CASSIRQDSYEQYF.

This chain connects TRBV6-1 to TRBJ2-2, with D perhaps TRBD2 (7 bases). CDR1 MNHNS and CDR2 SASEGT come from the germline V gene. The length of the CDR3 is 15 residues. V dropped 1 base and J dropped 7 bases, with 13 bases sitting between them. DNA for the CDR3: TGTGCCAGCAGTGAAGAGGGAGGGGGAGTCGGGGAGCTGTTTTTT. It encodes CASSEEGGGVGELFF.